The TCR beta chain under discussion was sequenced for a study of post-analysis software for immune sequencing data. About this clonotype itself: Its antigen is still unknown.

Study findings and constraints: Versus controls, multiple sclerosis patients showed significantly lower diversity (normalized Chao1).

The authors incorporated unique molecular identifiers into the TCR beta cDNA libraries. TCRdb re-called the PCR reads through MiXCR, storing one row per CDR3 protein. The data show approximately 440,000 distinct CDR3 sequences, around 40% seen once. This clonotype was sampled from a girl aged 10 to 17 with multiple sclerosis. Input material: blood.

CDR3: CASSLFTVSYEQYF. Here the CDR3 DNA reads TGTGCCAGCAGCTTGTTTACGGTCTCCTACGAGCAGTACTTC. V usage is TRBV5-5 and J usage is TRBJ2-7; D unclear. V lost 1 base, J lost 0 bases, and 8 bases lay in between. Germline lookup yields CDR1 SGHKS and CDR2 YYEKEE (reference sequence). The CDR3 runs 14 residues.